Below are 6 T cell receptor beta chains sequenced from a single sample in a study of shared clonotypes between healthy human individuals. Data came from immunoSEQ multiplex PCR; TCRdb stores just in-frame clones and leaves some out. The table has a few million clones, 92% seen once. Sequencing used naive CD4+ T cells from PBMCs. Indicated subset: CD45RA+ positively selected. The receptors come from a man aged 18 to 30 in good health. Some clones in this sample may be carry-over from other donors' samples.

The chain combines TRBV18 with TRBJ1-5, with D uncertain. There are 13 residues in the CDR3. The germline V and J ends were trimmed by 2 bases and 11 bases, with 13 bases remaining between them. Germline values: CDR1 KGHSH, CDR2 LQKENI. The DNA of the CDR3 is TGTGCCAGCTCACCATCCACATCACACTCCCAGCATTTT. This encodes CASSPSTSHSQHF. The complete variable domain, with remaining parts taken from reference TRBV18 and TRBJ1-5, reads NAGVMQNPRHLVRRRGQEARLRCSPMKGHSHVYWYRQLPEEGLKFMVYLQKENIIDESGMPKERFSAEFPKEGPSILRIQQVVRGDSAAYFCASSPSTSHSQHFGDGTRLSIL.

The chain joins TRBV10-3 to TRBJ2-7; D not resolved. The CDR3 length is 18 residues. CDR1 is ENHRY, CDR2 SYGVKD, per germline. V dropped 1 base and J dropped 0 bases, with 19 bases sitting between them. CDR3 DNA: TGTGCCATCAGTGAGTTTCAACCGGGTAGCTTGAACTCCTACGAGCAGTACTTC. Amino acid sequence: CAISEFQPGSLNSYEQYF.

Concerning this clone: Other DNA sequences of this sample code for an identical CDR3. V is TRBV18 and J is TRBJ1-1, with TRBD1 matching 8 bases. V lost 3 bases and J lost 3; bases outside the gene matches: 3. In germline, CDR1 is KGHSH, CDR2 LQKENI. The CDR3 spans 14 residues. CDR3 in DNA: TGTGCCAGCTCACCTACAGGGGGAGACACTGAAGCTTTCTTT. This sequence encodes CASSPTGGDTEAFF.

Concerning this clone itself: This could be a read error, since a much larger clone is one nucleotide away. Other nucleotide sequences from this sample produce the same CDR3. This chain joins TRBV5-1 and TRBJ1-5; D is undetermined. The germline V gene has CDR1 SGHRS and CDR2 YFSETQ. Trimming removed 2 bases from V and 1 base from J, with 4 bases in between. The CDR3 has 13 amino acids. CDR3 amino acids: CASSFDSNQPQHF. CDR3 nucleotide sequence: TGCGCCAGCAGCTTCGACAGCAATCAGCCCCAGCATTTT.

This clone was observed a single time. V usage is TRBV9 and J usage is TRBJ2-7; 8 positions agree with TRBD1. Germline CDR1 is SGDLS and CDR2 is YYNGEE. The ends lost 2 bases at V and 5 bases at J; junction bases unmatched: 6. This CDR3 spans 14 amino acids. CDR3 DNA sequence: TGTGCCAGCAGCGTGACGGACAGGGTGGACGAGCAGTACTTC. Residues: CASSVTDRVDEQYF.

The V and J genes are TRBV6-1 and TRBJ2-1; D is unresolved. The ends were cut back, 1 base at V and 0 bases at J, with 7 bases in the middle. Per germline, CDR1 MNHNS and CDR2 SASEGT. The CDR3 length is 15 residues. This chain's CDR3 is CASSEGADSYNEQFF. In DNA form, the CDR3 reads TGTGCCAGCAGTGAAGGGGCAGACTCCTACAATGAGCAGTTCTTC.